Following are 21 T cell receptor beta chains from one sample sequenced in a study of PD-1 blockade in classical Hodgkin lymphoma. All patients relapsed after autologous stem cell transplantation, and brentuximab vedotin exposure varied. Sequencing was performed with immunoSEQ multiplex PCR; in TCRdb, only in-frame clones are kept and a portion is missing. The profile covers about 14,000 clones, with 86% appearing a single time and about 4.8% taken by the ten largest. Specimen: peripheral blood mononuclear cells (PBMCs), collected at baseline. These receptors originate from a human donor with classical Hodgkin lymphoma.

Only one count was recorded for this clone. V and J are TRBV4-1 and TRBJ2-7; D is undetermined. Germline V gene data show CDR1 as MGHRA and CDR2 as YSYEKL. This CDR3 has 13 residues. V was shortened by 5 bases and J by 2 bases, with 10 bases between the two germline ends. In nucleotides, the CDR3 is TGCGCCAGCAGCGGCGGCCTAGCCTACGAGCAGTACTTC. It yields the protein CASSGGLAYEQYF.

The CDR3 bases are TGTGCCAGCAGCTTAGGAGGAAACACCATATATTTT. Its translation is CASSLGGNTIYF. The rearrangement joins TRBV7-2 to TRBJ1-3; D is unclear. The CDR3 loop spans 12 amino acids. V was pared by 1 base and J by 4 bases, with 2 bases between. The V gene's germline CDR1 is SGHTA and CDR2 FQGNSA. The variable domain in full, with the rest retrieved from reference TRBV7-2 and TRBJ1-3, is GAGVSQSPSNKVTEKGKDVELRCDPISGHTALYWYRQSLGQGLEFLIYFQGNSAPDKSGLPSDRFSAERTGGSVSTLTIQRTQQEDSAVYLCASSLGGNTIYFGEGSWLTVV.

The chain carries TRBV28 and TRBJ2-7; D remains unclear. The V and J ends lost 4 bases and 2 bases respectively, with 3 bases between them. The CDR3 spans 11 residues. Germline CDR1 MDHEN, CDR2 SYDVKM. The CDR3 spells CASSSPYEQYF. As DNA, the CDR3 is TGTGCCAGCAGTTCCCCCTACGAGCAGTACTTC. The full variable domain, with the rest looked up from reference TRBV28 and TRBJ2-7, is DVKVTQSSRYLVKRTGEKVFLECVQDMDHENMFWYRQDPGLGLRLIYFSYDVKMKEKGDIPEGYSVSREKKERFSLILESASTNQTSMYLCASSSPYEQYFGPGTRLTVT.

The chain carries TRBV7-9 and TRBJ2-5, with D possibly TRBD2 on 5 matching bases. Germline V gives CDR1 SEHNR, CDR2 FQNEAQ (reference sequence). The CDR3 covers 15 residues. V lost 3 bases to trimming and J lost 5 bases, with 16 bases between them. The CDR3 region is CASSFVGRGKETQYF. As DNA, the CDR3 is TGTGCCAGCAGCTTCGTTGGGAGAGGGAAGGAGACCCAGTACTTC.

The rearrangement uses TRBV7-8 and TRBJ1-4; 7 bases agree with TRBD1. Germline V gives CDR1 SGHVS, CDR2 FQNEAQ. The CDR3 loop spans 16 amino acids. After removal of 5 bases from V and 4 bases from J, the junction contained 10 bases not matched to a gene. The CDR3 spells CASSLITGVFNEKLFF. CDR3 in DNA: TGTGCCAGCAGCCTTATTACAGGGGTCTTTAATGAAAAACTGTTTTTT.

The chain is built from TRBV4-1 and TRBJ2-1, with D perhaps matching TRBD1 or TRBD2 (5 bases each). CDR3 length: 13 amino acids. Looked up from germline, CDR1 is MGHRA and CDR2 is YSYEKL. Trimming shortened V by 0 bases and J by 10 bases, and 10 bases separated the two germline ends. CDR3 region: CASSQDGGYEQFF. Here the CDR3 DNA reads TGCGCCAGCAGCCAAGATGGGGGATACGAGCAGTTCTTC.

This clone has only a few counts. The V call is TRBV9, the J call TRBJ1-2; weak D call: TRBD1 (6 bases). The V and J ends lost 4 bases and 4 bases respectively, with 14 bases between them. The CDR3 is 14 residues long. Germline V gene sequence: CDR1 SGDLS, CDR2 YYNGEE. The CDR3 protein is CASSPSGAPYGYTF. The CDR3 DNA follows: TGTGCCAGCAGCCCTTCAGGGGCGCCCTATGGCTACACCTTC.

The J gene is TRBJ1-2, the V gene TRBV4-3, with 8 bases fitting TRBD1. The CDR3 runs to 15 residues. Germline trimming cut 1 base from V and 4 bases from J; bases unmatched to any gene: 5. CDR1 and CDR2 from the germline V gene are LGHNA and YSLEER. CDR3 DNA sequence: TGCGCCAGCAGCCAAGGGACAGGGAGTCGCTATGGCTACACCTTC. Its translation: CASSQGTGSRYGYTF.

J is TRBJ2-7 and V is TRBV5-1; D gene unclear. The CDR3 covers 12 residues. Trimming removed 0 bases from V and 6 bases from J, with 7 bases in between. Germline loops: CDR1 SGHRS, CDR2 YFSETQ. The CDR3 here is CASSLEGVEQYF. CDR3 nucleotide sequence: TGCGCCAGCAGCTTGGAGGGTGTCGAGCAGTACTTC.

This clone has a handful of counts. The V call is TRBV4-1, the J call TRBJ2-7, with a weak D call TRBD2 (5 bases). This CDR3 contains 14 residues. Germline loops: CDR1 MGHRA, CDR2 YSYEKL. Between the trimmed V and J ends, which lost 3 bases and 7 bases, there was a span of 16 bases. The DNA for the CDR3 is TGCGCCAGCAGCCAGAACATTGGAACGGGGGAGCAGTACTTC. Protein sequence: CASSQNIGTGEQYF.

CDR3 in DNA: TGTGCCAGCAGCTCGGGACCCGGTGTATTCTACGAGCAGTACTTC. Translating gives CASSSGPGVFYEQYF. The chain combines TRBV2 with TRBJ2-7, with D tentatively TRBD1 or TRBD2 (5 bases each). V dropped 6 bases and J dropped 3 bases, with 18 bases sitting between them. CDR3 size: 15 residues. Germline CDR1 reads SNHLY; CDR2 reads FYNNEI.

This clone was seen a handful of times. The CDR3 DNA is TGCGCCAGCAGACAGGGGGTTGAGAGCAATCAGCCCCAGCATTTT. Its translation is CASRQGVESNQPQHF. The chain links TRBV4-1 to TRBJ1-5, with 8 bases lining up with TRBD1. V dropped 6 bases and J dropped 1; count of bases not matched to a gene: 5. CDR3 length: 15 residues. Germline lookup yields CDR1 MGHRA and CDR2 YSYEKL.

This chain connects TRBV7-9 to TRBJ1-5, with D perhaps TRBD1 (5 bases). The CDR3 covers 14 residues. CDR1 is SEHNR, CDR2 FQNEAQ, per germline (reference sequence). The V gene lost 3 bases and the J gene lost 0 bases, with 6 bases spanning the gap. This chain's CDR3 is CASSLGDSNQPQHF. The CDR3 DNA reads as TGTGCCAGCAGCTTGGGGGATAGCAATCAGCCCCAGCATTTT.

This rearrangement joins TRBV7-9 to TRBJ2-1, with D hard to call. V lost 6 bases to trimming and J lost 2 bases, with 5 bases between them. Germline V CDR1 and CDR2: SEHNR, FQNEAQ (reference sequence). This CDR3 is built from 12 residues. The chain's CDR3 is CASSPAYNEQFF. As DNA, the CDR3 is TGTGCCAGCAGTCCTGCCTACAATGAGCAGTTCTTC.

V is TRBV19 and J is TRBJ2-1, with 9 bases fitting TRBD1. The CDR3 covers 15 residues. Germline-derived CDR1 and CDR2 are LNHDA and SQIVND (reference sequence). J lost 7 bases, V lost 2 bases, and 6 bases had no gene match. The CDR3 DNA reads TGTGCCAGTAGTATAATGGACAGGGGTAGGAATGAGCAGTTCTTC. It translates to CASSIMDRGRNEQFF. The whole variable domain, remainder taken from reference TRBV19 and TRBJ2-1, is DGGITQSPKYLFRKEGQNVTLSCEQNLNHDAMYWYRQDPGQGLRLIYYSQIVNDFQKGDIAEGYSVSREKKESFPLTVTSAQKNPTAFYLCASSIMDRGRNEQFFGPGTRLTVL.

The rearrangement links TRBV21-1 to TRBJ2-1. TRBV21-1 is described as a pseudogene. This CDR3 is 16 amino acids long. The CDR3 nucleotides read TGTGCCAGCAGCATCCTGAGGGAGACAGTCCACAATGAGCAGTTCTTC. It encodes CASSILRETVHNEQFF.

This clone showed up just a few times. V gene TRBV5-4 combines with J gene TRBJ2-5, with 7 bases fitting TRBD1. After removal of 3 bases from V and 3 bases from J, the junction contained 2 bases not matched to a gene. The CDR3 length is 13 residues. Germline CDR1 and CDR2: SGHNT and YYREEE (reference sequence). The CDR3 DNA follows: TGTGCCAGCAGCTGGGGGACAGAAGAGACCCAGTACTTC. This encodes CASSWGTEETQYF.

The chain couples TRBV27 to TRBJ2-7, with unresolved D. This CDR3 comprises 13 residues. The V gene's germline CDR1 is MNHEY and CDR2 SMNVEV (reference sequence). V gave up 0 bases and J gave up 1 base, with 4 bases separating them. As DNA, the CDR3 is TGTGCCAGCAGTTTATCGAATTCCTACGAGCAGTACTTC. Amino acid sequence: CASSLSNSYEQYF.

This chain joins TRBV30 and TRBJ1-1; TRBD1 might be the D (6 bases). This CDR3 contains 13 residues. Trimming took 0 bases from V and 5 from J, leaving 10 bases between them. The germline gives CDR1 GTSNPN, CDR2 SVGIG (reference sequence). CDR3 sequence reads: CAWSVGGGTEAFF. The CDR3 DNA reads TGTGCCTGGAGTGTAGGGGGGGGGACTGAAGCTTTCTTT.

The chain has TRBV28 and TRBJ1-1; D not resolved. V shed 2 bases and J shed 4 bases, with 8 bases lying between them. This CDR3 is 13 amino acids long. Germline V gene lookup returns CDR1 MDHEN and CDR2 SYDVKM. CDR3 in amino acids: CASSLDDGTEAFF. CDR3 in DNA: TGTGCCAGCAGTTTAGATGATGGCACTGAAGCTTTCTTT.

The chain employs TRBV7-3 and TRBJ2-1; 7 nucleotides align to TRBD1. This CDR3 contains 15 residues. Germline V CDR1 and CDR2: SGHTA, FQGTGA. V was pared by 2 bases and J by 1 base, with 2 bases of the junction left unmatched. The CDR3 reads CASSLRQGSYNEQFF. The CDR3 nucleotides read TGTGCCAGCAGCTTACGACAGGGATCCTACAATGAGCAGTTCTTC.